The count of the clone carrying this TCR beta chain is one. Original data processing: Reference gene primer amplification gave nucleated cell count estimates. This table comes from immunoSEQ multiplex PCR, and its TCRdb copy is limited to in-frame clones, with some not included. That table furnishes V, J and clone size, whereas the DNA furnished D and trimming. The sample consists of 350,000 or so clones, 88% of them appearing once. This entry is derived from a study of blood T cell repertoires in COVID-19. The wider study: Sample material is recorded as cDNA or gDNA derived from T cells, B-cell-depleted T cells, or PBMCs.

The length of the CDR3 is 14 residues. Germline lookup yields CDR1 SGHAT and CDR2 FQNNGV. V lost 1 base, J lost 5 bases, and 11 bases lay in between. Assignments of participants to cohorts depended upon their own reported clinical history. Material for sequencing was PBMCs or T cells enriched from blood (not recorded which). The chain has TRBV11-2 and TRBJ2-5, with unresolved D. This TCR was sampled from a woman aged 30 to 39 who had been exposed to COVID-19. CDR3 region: CASSLGSVTETQYF. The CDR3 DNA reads TGTGCCAGCAGCTTAGGGTCAGTAACGGAGACCCAGTACTTC.